The clone carrying this T cell receptor beta chain was observed once. This sample is drawn from a study of blood T cell repertoires in COVID-19. For the study at large: Donors in the United States, Italy and Spain gave samples during acute or convalescent COVID-19.

Measured with immunoSEQ multiplex PCR; TCRdb has only the in-frame clones, and not every one. Among 50,000 to 85,000 clones, approximately 90% were seen once, and the ten largest hold about 7.9%. CDR1 SGHNT and CDR2 YENEEA come from the germline V gene. CDR3 length equals 14 residues. V gave up 1 base and J gave up 7 bases, with 11 bases separating them. V usage is TRBV11-3 and J usage is TRBJ2-1, with D hard to call. What was sequenced was peripheral blood. This clonotype originated in a human donor in a cohort sampled during active COVID-19. CDR3 DNA: TGTGCCAGCAGCTTAGGTTACTCACAGAATGAGCAGTTCTTC. This encodes CASSLGYSQNEQFF.